Listed below are T cell receptor beta chains from one sample, sequenced in a study of cytomegalovirus exposure and HLA in healthy donors. The table came from immunoSEQ multiplex PCR; TCRdb's copy has only in-frame clones and leaves some out. The sample includes 150,000 to 200,000 clones, around 80% of them seen just once. The specimen was PBMCs. The origin of the receptors is a man between 18 and 29 years old in good health and CMV-seronegative. Both conserved end residues are part of each CDR3. Fields, in order: J gene, V gene, D gene, clone size, CDR3 protein, CDR3 DNA. The D gene is left open where the match is weak. Only part of the rows carry a size: once, few, many, or a class if the clone is expanded.

TRBJ1-5	TRBV19	.	.	CASSSGDGNQPQHF	TGTGCCAGTAGCTCAGGGGATGGCAATCAGCCCCAGCATTTT
TRBJ2-4	TRBV4-1	TRBD2	few	CASSQGLAGGLAKNIQYF	TGCGCCAGCAGCCAGGGACTAGCGGGGGGGCTAGCCAAAAACATTCAGTACTTC
TRBJ2-1	TRBV5-1	.	once	CASSSTSAGEQFF	TGCGCCAGCAGCTCCACATCTGCGGGGGAGCAGTTCTTC
TRBJ2-1	TRBV10-3	TRBD2	few	CAISVLLAGGPNEQFF	TGTGCCATCAGCGTTTTACTAGCGGGAGGGCCAAATGAGCAGTTCTTC
TRBJ2-5	TRBV5-1	.	few	CASSWSGGVETQYF	TGCGCCAGCAGCTGGTCCGGCGGGGTAGAGACCCAGTACTTC
TRBJ2-7	TRBV5-1	TRBD2	.	CASSWGKETSGGASPYEQYF	TGCGCCAGCAGCTGGGGCAAGGAAACTAGCGGGGGGGCCTCCCCCTACGAGCAGTACTTC
TRBJ1-2	TRBV4-1	.	.	CASSRIEGEYGYTF	TGCGCCAGCAGCCGGATCGAGGGAGAATATGGCTACACCTTC
TRBJ1-3	TRBV5-1	.	.	CASSSQVNRAGNTIYF	TGCGCCAGCAGCTCCCAAGTCAACAGGGCTGGAAACACCATATATTTT
TRBJ2-2	TRBV5-4	TRBD2	.	CASRGLAPTGELFF	TGTGCCAGCAGAGGACTAGCGCCCACCGGGGAGCTGTTTTTT
TRBJ2-3	TRBV4-1	TRBD1	.	CASSHTFRDRGTDTQYF	TGCGCCAGCAGCCACACATTCCGGGACAGGGGGACAGATACGCAGTATTTT
TRBJ2-3	TRBV6-1	TRBD1	.	CASKETGGTDTQYF	TGTGCCAGCAAAGAGACAGGGGGAACAGATACGCAGTATTTT
TRBJ1-3	TRBV11-2	.	.	CASSLVFSGNTIYF	TGTGCCAGCAGCTTAGTCTTCTCTGGAAACACCATATATTTT
TRBJ2-1	TRBV4-2	.	once	CASSQDRPTEQFF	TGTGCCAGCAGCCAAGACAGGCCAACTGAGCAGTTCTTC
TRBJ2-3	TRBV19	TRBD1	once	CASSIWTGGTDTQYF	TGTGCCAGTAGTATCTGGACAGGGGGTACAGATACGCAGTATTTT
TRBJ2-7	TRBV5-1	.	.	CASNAGQNSYEQYF	TGCGCCAGCAACGCCGGACAGAACTCCTACGAGCAGTACTTC
TRBJ2-7	TRBV5-1	TRBD1	.	CASSFDRAYEQYF	TGCGCCAGCAGCTTCGACAGGGCCTACGAGCAGTACTTC
TRBJ2-7	TRBV13	TRBD2	.	CASTPGLAAHYEQYF	TGTGCCAGCACCCCGGGACTAGCGGCCCACTACGAGCAGTACTTC
TRBJ1-5	TRBV6-5	.	.	CASSYNSRGVGQPQHF	TGTGCCAGCAGTTACAATTCAAGGGGCGTAGGGCAGCCCCAGCATTTT
TRBJ2-3	TRBV9	.	few	CASSERGGAYTDTQYF	TGTGCCAGCAGCGAAAGGGGGGGGGCCTACACAGATACGCAGTATTTT
TRBJ2-2	TRBV9	.	.	CASSEWDFNTGELFF	TGTGCCAGCAGCGAGTGGGACTTTAACACCGGGGAGCTGTTTTTT
TRBJ2-1	TRBV28	.	.	CASRRTAIVDEQFF	TGTGCCAGCCGAAGGACAGCTATTGTGGATGAGCAGTTCTTC
TRBJ1-3	TRBV19	.	.	CASQRTPSYSSGNTIYF	TGTGCCAGTCAAAGAACCCCGAGTTACTCATCTGGAAACACCATATATTTT
TRBJ2-1	TRBV10-1	TRBD2	.	CASSPSGPTEDEQFF	TGCGCCAGCAGCCCTAGCGGGCCCACGGAGGATGAGCAGTTCTTC
TRBJ1-5	TRBV6-6	.	few	CASSLTGKQPQHF	TGTGCCAGCAGTCTTACAGGAAAGCAGCCCCAGCATTTT
TRBJ2-7	TRBV7-8	.	.	CASSLFGTYSEQYF	TGTGCCAGCAGCTTATTCGGGACATACAGCGAGCAGTACTTC
TRBJ1-6	TRBV7-2	.	.	CASSLTGGNSNSPLHF	TGTGCCAGCAGCCTAACCGGCGGCAATAGTAATTCACCCCTCCACTTT
TRBJ1-2	TRBV7-9	TRBD1	.	CASSLEGARNYGYTF	TGTGCCAGCAGCTTAGAGGGGGCGCGTAACTATGGCTACACCTTC
TRBJ2-1	TRBV7-9	.	.	CASSLGQGTEQFF	TGTGCCAGCAGCTTAGGGCAGGGAACTGAGCAGTTCTTC
TRBJ1-1	TRBV5-1	.	.	CASSMTMNTEAFF	TGCGCCAGCAGCATGACAATGAACACTGAAGCTTTCTTT
TRBJ2-1	TRBV5-4	TRBD1	.	CASSGAGGWVEDEQFF	TGTGCCAGCAGCGGTGCAGGGGGCTGGGTTGAGGATGAGCAGTTCTTC
TRBJ2-7	TRBV2	TRBD2	few	CASSPTSGRPYEQYF	TGTGCCAGCAGTCCGACTAGCGGGAGGCCCTACGAGCAGTACTTC
TRBJ1-1	TRBV6-5	TRBD1	.	CASRPDRGEAFF	TGTGCCAGCAGACCCGACAGGGGTGAAGCTTTCTTT
TRBJ2-7	TRBV2	TRBD2	few	CASSRTSGRGSSYEQYF	TGTGCCAGCAGTCGGACTAGCGGGAGGGGGAGTTCCTACGAGCAGTACTTC
TRBJ2-4	TRBV5-6	.	.	CASSLAPGSDIQYF	TGTGCCAGCAGCTTGGCCCCAGGGTCGGACATTCAGTACTTC
TRBJ1-6	TRBV6-1	.	.	CASSVPGGLGSPLHF	TGTGCCAGCAGTGTTCCGGGGGGCCTTGGGTCACCCCTCCACTTT
TRBJ1-1	TRBV7-9	.	.	CASSRAETAAFF	TGTGCCAGCAGCCGGGCGGAGACAGCAGCTTTCTTT
TRBJ2-5	TRBV5-4	TRBD1	few	CASSLDGTGSETQYF	TGTGCCAGCAGCTTGGACGGGACAGGGTCCGAGACCCAGTACTTC
TRBJ2-7	TRBV6-1	.	.	CASSPGFYEQYF	TGTGCCAGCAGTCCAGGGTTCTACGAGCAGTACTTC
TRBJ1-4	TRBV6-9	.	.	CASSYTTGLTNEKLFF	TGTGCCAGCAGTTATACCACAGGGTTAACTAATGAAAAACTGTTTTTT
TRBJ1-2	TRBV2	.	.	CASSVRGLYGYTF	TGTGCCAGCAGTGTGCGGGGCCTCTATGGCTACACCTTC